This T cell receptor beta chain was captured by sequencing in a study of Graves' ophthalmopathy and Graves' hyperthyroidism. CDR3 length: 15 residues. Germline V gene sequence: CDR1 SGHTA, CDR2 FQGTGA. From RNA, the CDR3 regions of TCR beta chains were amplified and sequenced. An initial RT-PCR round employing HTBI primers preceded a second-round multiplex PCR. TCRdb passed the multiplex PCR reads through MiXCR, listing each CDR3 protein once. The sample lists 200,000 to 250,000 distinct CDR3 sequences, 45% occurring once. As concerns this clonotype: The junction shows a germline mismatch at one end, possibly a read error.

The V call is TRBV7-3, the J call TRBJ1-3, with TRBD1 as a possible D gene (5 bases). Sequenced sample: peripheral blood. The clonotype originates from an adult man with Graves' ophthalmopathy. CDR3 sequence: CASSPGVSSGNTIYF. Here the CDR3 DNA reads TGCGCCAGCAGCCCGGGGGTGAGCTCTGGAAACACCATATATTTT.